The 9 T cell receptor beta chains listed next were all sequenced from one sample in a study of T cell repertoires in cytomegalovirus infection. Their antigens remain unidentified. TCRdb re-called the reads through MiXCR, storing one row per CDR3 protein. The data hold about 920,000 distinct CDR3 sequences, with approximately 33% observed a single time. Specimen: cultured CD8+ T cells from PBMCs, collected from culture after CMV antigen stimulation. All receptors derive from a human donor in good health (CMV status not recorded). Some clones in this sample may be carry-over from other donors' samples.

This clonotype was observed a handful of times. The V and J genes are TRBV6-4 and TRBJ2-1; D unresolved. This CDR3 is 13 amino acids long. CDR1 is MRHNA, CDR2 SNTAGT, per germline. The V end was cut by 7 bases, the J end by 1 base, with 8 bases between. CDR3 in DNA: TGTGCCAGCATAACGAATTCCTACAATGAGCAGTTCTTC. As protein: CASITNSYNEQFF.

The chain couples TRBV20-1 to TRBJ2-6, with D maybe TRBD1 (5 bases). CDR3 size: 19 residues. The V end lost 3 bases, the J end lost 0 bases, and 21 bases lay between the germline ends. Germline V gene sequence: CDR1 DFQATT, CDR2 SNEGSKA (reference sequence). DNA for the CDR3: TGCAGTGCTAGTAAACTGAGCAGGGTTTCTCGCTCTGGGGCCAACGTCCTGACTTTC. Amino acids: CSASKLSRVSRSGANVLTF.

V is TRBV6-1 and J is TRBJ2-3, with TRBD1 matching 7 bases. This CDR3 has 17 residues. Germline V gene sequence: CDR1 MNHNS, CDR2 SASEGT. V dropped 4 bases and J dropped 2; count of bases not matched to a gene: 12. The CDR3 nucleotides read TGTGCCAGCAGTGTAAAACCGGGACAGTCTTTCACAGATACGCAGTATTTT. This translates into CASSVKPGQSFTDTQYF.

The V and J genes are TRBV11-2 and TRBJ2-5; TRBD2 matches 11 bases. The CDR3 consists of 20 residues. V was clipped by 1 base and J by 0 bases; unmatched bases: 13. CDR1 SGHAT and CDR2 FQNNGV come from the germline V gene. CDR3 bases: TGTGCCAGCAGCTTAGGAACTAGCGGGGGAGCACTCTATAACCAAGAGACCCAGTACTTC. Amino acids: CASSLGTSGGALYNQETQYF.

This chain links TRBV19 with TRBJ2-1; TRBD2 aligns across 10 bases. CDR1 LNHDA and CDR2 SQIVND come from the germline V gene (reference sequence). This CDR3 is 18 amino acids long. J was trimmed by 0 bases and V by 3 bases; bases with no gene match: 8. The CDR3 spells CASSILAGAILSYNEQFF. CDR3 DNA: TGTGCCAGTAGTATTCTAGCGGGGGCGATCCTCTCCTACAATGAGCAGTTCTTC. Drawing the rest from reference TRBV19 and TRBJ2-1, the complete variable domain is DGGITQSPKYLFRKEGQNVTLSCEQNLNHDAMYWYRQDPGQGLRLIYYSQIVNDFQKGDIAEGYSVSREKKESFPLTVTSAQKNPTAFYLCASSILAGAILSYNEQFFGPGTRLTVL.

This rearrangement joins TRBV2 to TRBJ2-1; 7 bases map to TRBD2. CDR3 length equals 16 residues. Trimming removed 0 bases from V and 10 bases from J; junction bases left unmatched: 12. CDR1 SNHLY and CDR2 FYNNEI come from the germline V gene. The CDR3 nucleotides read TGTGCCAGCAGTGAAGCGCCCAGACTAGCTCGACGCGAGCAGTTCTTC. This sequence encodes CASSEAPRLARREQFF.

The gene calls are TRBV6-6 and TRBJ1-1; D is possibly TRBD1 (5 bases). V was pared by 8 bases and J by 4 bases, with 14 bases between. CDR3 size: 13 residues. Germline values: CDR1 MNHNY, CDR2 SVGAGI (reference sequence). The DNA for the CDR3 is TGTGCCAGCCCCGGGGGAGGCGGCACTGAAGCTTTCTTT. It encodes CASPGGGGTEAFF.

This clonotype was counted between two and nine times. The chain combines TRBV7-9 with TRBJ2-3, with 7 bases lining up with TRBD2. In germline, CDR1 is SEHNR, CDR2 FQNEAQ (reference sequence). After removal of 4 bases from V and 4 bases from J, the junction contained 8 bases not matched to a gene. This CDR3 is 15 amino acids long. CDR3 loop: CASSSGSGGPDTQYF. The CDR3 coding sequence is TGTGCCAGCAGCTCCGGGTCGGGGGGACCAGATACGCAGTATTTT.

This clonotype was counted a few times. The gene calls are TRBV15 and TRBJ1-1; D is perhaps TRBD1 (5 bases). CDR3 size: 15 residues. V lost 1 base, J lost 1 base, and 10 bases lay in between. Germline-derived CDR1 and CDR2 are LNHNV and YYDKDF (reference sequence). The CDR3 region is CATSRALGGNTEAFF. CDR3 nucleotides: TGTGCCACCAGCAGAGCCTTGGGGGGGAACACTGAAGCTTTCTTT. The variable domain in full, completed from reference TRBV15 and TRBJ1-1, reads DAMVIQNPRYQVTQFGKPVTLSCSQTLNHNVMYWYQQKSSQAPKLLFHYYDKDFNNEADTPDNFQSRRPNTSFCFLDIRSPGLGDTAMYLCATSRALGGNTEAFFGQGTRLTVV.